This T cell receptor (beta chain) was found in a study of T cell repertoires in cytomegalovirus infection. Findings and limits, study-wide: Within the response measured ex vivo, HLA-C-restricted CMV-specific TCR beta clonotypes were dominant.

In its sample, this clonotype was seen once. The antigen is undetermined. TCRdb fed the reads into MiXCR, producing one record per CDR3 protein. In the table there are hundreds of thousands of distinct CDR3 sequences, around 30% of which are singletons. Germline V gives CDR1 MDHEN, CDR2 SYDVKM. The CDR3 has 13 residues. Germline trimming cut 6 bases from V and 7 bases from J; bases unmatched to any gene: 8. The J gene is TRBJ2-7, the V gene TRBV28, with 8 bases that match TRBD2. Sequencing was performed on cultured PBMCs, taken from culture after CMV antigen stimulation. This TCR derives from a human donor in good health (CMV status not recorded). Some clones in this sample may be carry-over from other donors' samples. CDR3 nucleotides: TGTGCCAGCAGCCATGGCGGGGGGTTTGAGCAGTACTTC. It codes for CASSHGGGFEQYF.